This TCR beta chain was recorded in a study of T cells expressing NK-cell markers. At the level of the study: Each TCR beta repertoire originated in sorted T cells that were CD3+CD56+NKG2C+, CD3+CD56+NKG2C- or CD3+CD56-NKG2C+.

5'RACE template switching with UMIs produced the TCR beta cDNA. After re-calling the 5' RACE reads, TCRdb lists one entry per CDR3 protein, DNA absent. The sample table sets out approximately 460,000 distinct CDR3 sequences. To note about this clonotype: The antigen is unknown.

Overall study results and limits: The CD3+CD56-NKG2C+ fraction of a handful of donors was also led by these clonotypes.

CDR3 size: 13 residues. Germline lookup yields CDR1 MDHEN and CDR2 SYDVKM. The material sequenced was blood T cells: a sorted CD56 or NKG2C T cell subset, CD4+ or CD8+ T cells, or bulk PBMC T cells (not recorded which). The chain links TRBV28 to TRBJ2-7; absent DNA, TCRdb's TRBD1 call cannot be checked. The sequence derives from a woman aged 18 to 69 in good health. Here the CDR3 reads CASSFSGPIEQYF.